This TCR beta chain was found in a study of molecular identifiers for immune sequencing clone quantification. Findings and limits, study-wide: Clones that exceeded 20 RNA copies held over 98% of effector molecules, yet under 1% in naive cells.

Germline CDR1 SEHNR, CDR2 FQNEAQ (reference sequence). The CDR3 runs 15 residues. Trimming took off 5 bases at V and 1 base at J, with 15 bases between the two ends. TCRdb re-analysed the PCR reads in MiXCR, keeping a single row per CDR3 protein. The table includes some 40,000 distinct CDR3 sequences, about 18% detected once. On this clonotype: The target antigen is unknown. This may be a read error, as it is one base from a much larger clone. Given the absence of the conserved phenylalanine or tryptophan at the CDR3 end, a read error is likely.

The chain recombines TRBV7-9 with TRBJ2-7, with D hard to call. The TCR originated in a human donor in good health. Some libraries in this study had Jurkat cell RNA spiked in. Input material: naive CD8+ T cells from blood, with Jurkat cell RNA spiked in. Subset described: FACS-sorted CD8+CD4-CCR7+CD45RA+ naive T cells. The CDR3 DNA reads TGTGCCAGCAGCCCCAGGACCCAAGGATCCTACGAGCAGTACCTC. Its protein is CASSPRTQGSYEQYL.